This T cell receptor beta chain was identified in a study of CD8 T cells in ankylosing spondylitis. TCRdb reprocessed the 5' RACE reads with MiXCR, giving one entry per CDR3 protein. Among some 150,000 distinct CDR3 sequences, roughly 10% were seen once, and the ten largest hold about 4%. The CDR3 loop spans 17 amino acids. With V trimmed by 5 bases and J by 5 bases, 14 bases remained unmatched. The germline gives CDR1 SEHNR, CDR2 FQNEAQ (reference sequence). This clonotype was detected only a few times. Its antigen is undetermined. Regarding the study as a whole: Matched ankylosing spondylitis synovial fluid reportedly showed significant enrichment of disease-linked clones.

J is TRBJ2-5 and V is TRBV7-9, with 10 bases identical to TRBD2. The sequenced sample was blood, either unsorted or a sorted T cell fraction (not recorded which). The TCR sequence derives from a female donor with ankylosing spondylitis or in good health (not recorded which). The CDR3 protein is CASSLTGLAALGETQYF. The CDR3, as DNA: TGTGCCAGCAGCCTTACAGGACTAGCGGCTTTGGGTGAGACCCAGTACTTC.